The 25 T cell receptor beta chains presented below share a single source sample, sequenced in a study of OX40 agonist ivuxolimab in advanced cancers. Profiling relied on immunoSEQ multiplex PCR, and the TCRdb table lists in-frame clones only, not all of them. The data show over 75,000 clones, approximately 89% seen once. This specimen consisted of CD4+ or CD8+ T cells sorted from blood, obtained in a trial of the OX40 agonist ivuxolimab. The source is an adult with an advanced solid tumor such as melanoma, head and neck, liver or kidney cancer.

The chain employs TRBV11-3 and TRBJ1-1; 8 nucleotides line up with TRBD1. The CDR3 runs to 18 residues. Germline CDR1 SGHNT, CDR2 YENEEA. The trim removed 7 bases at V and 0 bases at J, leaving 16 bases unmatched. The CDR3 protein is CASTSYSGGAGVNTEAFF. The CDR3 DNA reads TGTGCCAGCACCTCTTATTCAGGGGGCGCGGGGGTGAACACTGAAGCTTTCTTT.

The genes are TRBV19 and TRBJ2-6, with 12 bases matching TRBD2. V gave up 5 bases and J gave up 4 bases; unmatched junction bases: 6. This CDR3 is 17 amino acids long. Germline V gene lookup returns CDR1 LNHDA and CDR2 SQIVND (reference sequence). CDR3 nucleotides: TGTGCCAGTAGTTCCAGGACTAGCGGGACGGGGGCCAACGTCCTGACTTTC. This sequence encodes CASSSRTSGTGANVLTF. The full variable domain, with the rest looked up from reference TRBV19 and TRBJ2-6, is DGGITQSPKYLFRKEGQNVTLSCEQNLNHDAMYWYRQDPGQGLRLIYYSQIVNDFQKGDIAEGYSVSREKKESFPLTVTSAQKNPTAFYLCASSSRTSGTGANVLTFGAGSRLTVL.

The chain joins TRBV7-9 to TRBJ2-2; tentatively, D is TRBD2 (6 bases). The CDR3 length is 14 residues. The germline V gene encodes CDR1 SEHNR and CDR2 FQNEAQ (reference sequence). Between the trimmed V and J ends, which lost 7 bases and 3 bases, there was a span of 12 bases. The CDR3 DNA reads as TGTGCCAGCAACCTACTAGCTGACACCGGGGAGCTGTTTTTT. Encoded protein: CASNLLADTGELFF.

The CDR3 nucleotides read TGTGCCAGCAGTTCGCTGGGGCCGAACACTGAAGCTTTCTTT. Its protein product is CASSSLGPNTEAFF. The V gene is TRBV7-3, the J gene TRBJ1-1; D is perhaps TRBD1 (5 bases). Trimming removed 6 bases from V and 1 base from J, with 12 bases in between. The germline CDR1 and CDR2 sequences are SGHTA and FQGTGA. This CDR3 is built from 14 residues. Looking up the rest from reference TRBV7-3 and TRBJ1-1 gives the full variable domain: GAGVSQTPSNKVTEKGKYVELRCDPISGHTALYWYRQSLGQGPEFLIYFQGTGAADDSGLPNDRFFAVRPEGSVSTLKIQRTERGDSAVYLCASSSLGPNTEAFFGQGTRLTVV.

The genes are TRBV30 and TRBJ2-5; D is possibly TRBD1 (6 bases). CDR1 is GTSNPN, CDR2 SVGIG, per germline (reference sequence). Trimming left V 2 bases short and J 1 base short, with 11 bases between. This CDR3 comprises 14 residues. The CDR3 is CAWSPIQGQETQYF. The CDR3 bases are TGTGCCTGGAGTCCGATACAGGGCCAAGAGACCCAGTACTTC.

The CDR3 DNA is TGTGCCAGCAGCTTAGGCAGAGATAGCAATCAGCCCCAGCATTTT. This gives the protein CASSLGRDSNQPQHF. The gene calls are TRBV7-9 and TRBJ1-5, with D unresolved. Germline values: CDR1 SEHNR, CDR2 FQNEAQ (reference sequence). The CDR3 length is 15 residues. The V end lost 1 base, the J end lost 0 bases, and 7 bases lay between the germline ends.

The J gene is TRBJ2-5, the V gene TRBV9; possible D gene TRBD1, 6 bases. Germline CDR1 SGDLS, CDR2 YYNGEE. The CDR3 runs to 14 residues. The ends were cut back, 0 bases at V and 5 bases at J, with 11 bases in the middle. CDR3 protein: CASSVGQARETQYF. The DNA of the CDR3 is TGTGCCAGCAGCGTAGGACAGGCGAGGGAGACCCAGTACTTC. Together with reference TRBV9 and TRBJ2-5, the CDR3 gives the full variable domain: DSGVTQTPKHLITATGQRVTLRCSPRSGDLSVYWYQQSLDQGLQFLIQYYNGEERAKGNILERFSAQQFPDLHSELNLSSLELGDSALYFCASSVGQARETQYFGPGTRLLVL.

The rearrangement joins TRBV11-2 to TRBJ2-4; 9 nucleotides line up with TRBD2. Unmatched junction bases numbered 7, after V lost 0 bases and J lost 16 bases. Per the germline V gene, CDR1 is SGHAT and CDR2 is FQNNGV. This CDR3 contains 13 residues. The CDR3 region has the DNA TGTGCCAGCAGCTTAGATCTGAGCGGGAGGATCTACTTC. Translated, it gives CASSLDLSGRIYF.

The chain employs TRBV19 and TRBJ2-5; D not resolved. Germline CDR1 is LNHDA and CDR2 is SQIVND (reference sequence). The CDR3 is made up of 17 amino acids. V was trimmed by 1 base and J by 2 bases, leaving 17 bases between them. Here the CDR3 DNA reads TGTGCCAGTAGTATAGTGGGGTTCGCGTTGGGACAAGAGACCCAGTACTTC. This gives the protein CASSIVGFALGQETQYF. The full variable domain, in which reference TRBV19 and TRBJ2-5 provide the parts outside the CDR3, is DGGITQSPKYLFRKEGQNVTLSCEQNLNHDAMYWYRQDPGQGLRLIYYSQIVNDFQKGDIAEGYSVSREKKESFPLTVTSAQKNPTAFYLCASSIVGFALGQETQYFGPGTRLLVL.

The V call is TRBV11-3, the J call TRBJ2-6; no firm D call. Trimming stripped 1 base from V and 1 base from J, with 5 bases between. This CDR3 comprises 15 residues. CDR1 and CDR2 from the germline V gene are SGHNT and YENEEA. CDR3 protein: CASSLGTSGANVLTF. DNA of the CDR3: TGTGCCAGCAGCTTAGGAACTTCTGGGGCCAACGTCCTGACTTTC.

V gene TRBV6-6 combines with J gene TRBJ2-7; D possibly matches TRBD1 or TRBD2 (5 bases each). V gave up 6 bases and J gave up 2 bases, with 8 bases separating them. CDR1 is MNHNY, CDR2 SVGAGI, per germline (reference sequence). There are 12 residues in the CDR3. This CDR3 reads CASRGDTYEQYV. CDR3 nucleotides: TGTGCCAGCAGGGGGGATACCTACGAGCAGTACGTC.

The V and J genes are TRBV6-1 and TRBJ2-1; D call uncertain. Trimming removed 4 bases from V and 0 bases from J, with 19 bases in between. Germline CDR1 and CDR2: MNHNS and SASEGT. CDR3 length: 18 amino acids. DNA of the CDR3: TGTGCCAGCAGTGGAATGGGGTTAAGGTCCGGCTCCTACAATGAGCAGTTCTTC. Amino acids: CASSGMGLRSGSYNEQFF.

CDR3 nucleotide sequence: TGTGCCAGCAGTTTCTGGGGAGCCCATACCGGGGAGCTGTTTTTT. Residues: CASSFWGAHTGELFF. V usage is TRBV27 and J usage is TRBJ2-2; maybe TRBD2 (5 bases). The CDR3 is 15 amino acids. Per the germline V gene, CDR1 is MNHEY and CDR2 is SMNVEV (reference sequence). Trimming cost V 3 bases and J 5 bases, with 13 bases left between them.

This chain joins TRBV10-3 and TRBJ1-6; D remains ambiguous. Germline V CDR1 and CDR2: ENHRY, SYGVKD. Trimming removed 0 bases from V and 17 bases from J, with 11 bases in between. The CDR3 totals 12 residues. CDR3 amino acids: CAISESETWVHF. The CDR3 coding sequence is TGTGCCATCAGTGAGTCAGAAACGTGGGTCCACTTT.

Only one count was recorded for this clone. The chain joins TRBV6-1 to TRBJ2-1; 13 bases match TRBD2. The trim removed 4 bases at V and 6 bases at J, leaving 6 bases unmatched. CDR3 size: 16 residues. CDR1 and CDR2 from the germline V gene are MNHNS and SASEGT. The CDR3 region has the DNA TGTGCCAGCAGTGGCCTGACTAGCGGGAGGCCCAATGAGCAGTTCTTC. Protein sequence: CASSGLTSGRPNEQFF.

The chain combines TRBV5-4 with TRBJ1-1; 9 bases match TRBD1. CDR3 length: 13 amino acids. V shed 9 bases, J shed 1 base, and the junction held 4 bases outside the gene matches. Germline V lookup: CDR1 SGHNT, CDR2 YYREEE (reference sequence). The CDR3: CATGQGRNTEAFF. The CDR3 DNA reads TGTGCCACAGGACAGGGGAGGAACACTGAAGCTTTCTTT.

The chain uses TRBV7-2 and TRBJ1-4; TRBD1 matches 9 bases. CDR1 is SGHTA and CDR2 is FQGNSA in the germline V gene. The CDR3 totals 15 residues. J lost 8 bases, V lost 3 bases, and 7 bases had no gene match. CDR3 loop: CASSFSGTGTEKLFF. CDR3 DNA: TGTGCCAGCAGCTTTTCCGGGACAGGGACCGAAAAACTGTTTTTT.

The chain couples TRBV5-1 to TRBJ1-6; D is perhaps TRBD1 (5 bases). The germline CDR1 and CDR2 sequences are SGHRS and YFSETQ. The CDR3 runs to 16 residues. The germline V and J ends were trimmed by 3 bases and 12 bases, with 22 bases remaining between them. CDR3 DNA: TGCGCCAGCAGCTCTGTTCCGGGGCGAATGGGTGAACCCCTCCACTTT. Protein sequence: CASSSVPGRMGEPLHF.

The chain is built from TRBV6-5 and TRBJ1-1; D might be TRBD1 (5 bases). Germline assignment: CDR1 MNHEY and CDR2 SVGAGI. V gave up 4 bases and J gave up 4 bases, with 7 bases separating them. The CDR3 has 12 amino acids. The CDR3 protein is CASSFGGTEAFF. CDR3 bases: TGTGCCAGCAGTTTCGGGGGCACTGAAGCTTTCTTT.

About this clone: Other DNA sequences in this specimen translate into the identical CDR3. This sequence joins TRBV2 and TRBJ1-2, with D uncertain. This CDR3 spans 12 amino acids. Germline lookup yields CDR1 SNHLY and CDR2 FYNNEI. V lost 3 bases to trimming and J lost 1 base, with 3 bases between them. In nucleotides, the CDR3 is TGTGCCAGCAGTGAGAGTAACTATGGCTACACCTTC. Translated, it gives CASSESNYGYTF.

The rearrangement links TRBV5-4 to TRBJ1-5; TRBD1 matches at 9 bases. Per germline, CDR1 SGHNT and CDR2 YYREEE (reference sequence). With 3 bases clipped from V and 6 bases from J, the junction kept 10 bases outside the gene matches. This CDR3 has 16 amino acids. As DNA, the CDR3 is TGTGCCAGCAGCTGTAGGGACAGGGTATGCAGTCAGCCCCAGCATTTT. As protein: CASSCRDRVCSQPQHF.

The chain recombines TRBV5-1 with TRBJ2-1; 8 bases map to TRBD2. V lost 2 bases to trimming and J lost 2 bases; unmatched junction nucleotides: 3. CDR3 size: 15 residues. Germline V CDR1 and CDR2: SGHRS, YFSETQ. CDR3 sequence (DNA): TGCGCCAGCAGCTTCGACGGGAGGGCCTACAATGAGCAGTTCTTC. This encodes CASSFDGRAYNEQFF.

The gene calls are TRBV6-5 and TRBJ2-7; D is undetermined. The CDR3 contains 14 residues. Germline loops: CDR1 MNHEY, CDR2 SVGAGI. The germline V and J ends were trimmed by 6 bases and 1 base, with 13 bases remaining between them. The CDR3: CASSFKLGSYEQYV. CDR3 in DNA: TGTGCCAGCAGCTTCAAGCTTGGGTCCTACGAGCAGTACGTC.

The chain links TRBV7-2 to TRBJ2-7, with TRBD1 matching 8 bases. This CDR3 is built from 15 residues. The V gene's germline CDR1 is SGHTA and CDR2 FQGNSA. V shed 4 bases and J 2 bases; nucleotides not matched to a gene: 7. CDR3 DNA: TGTGCCAGCAGCTCCGACAGGGGTCTAACCTACGAGCAGTACTTC. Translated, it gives CASSSDRGLTYEQYF.

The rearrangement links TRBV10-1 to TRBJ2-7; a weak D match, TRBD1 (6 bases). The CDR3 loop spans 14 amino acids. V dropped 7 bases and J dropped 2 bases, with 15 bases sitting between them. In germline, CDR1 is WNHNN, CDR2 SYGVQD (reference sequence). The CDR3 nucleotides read TGCGCCAGCAATCGCCGGACAGTACCCTACGAGCAGTACTTC. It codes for CASNRRTVPYEQYF.